The clone carrying this TCR beta chain was seen a few times. This specimen belongs to a study of blood T cell repertoires in COVID-19. Overall study context: PBMCs, B-cell-depleted T cells, or T cells were the source of the cDNA or gDNA that made up the material.

Patients in Seattle were enrolled during active infection, then followed longitudinally. Authors' processing steps: Nucleated cell counts were estimated from reference gene primer amplification. Method: immunoSEQ multiplex PCR; TCRdb's copy keeps in-frame clones and lacks some. For V, J and clone size, that table is used; D and trimming come from the DNA. Found here are some 330,000 clones, roughly 86% of them singletons; the top ten hold less than 2%. Sequenced: peripheral blood. This sequence was found in a young woman with COVID-19, enrolled during active disease.

The CDR3 here is CASSSGQGPFTLHF. CDR3 nucleotide sequence: TGTGCCAGCAGTTCGGGACAGGGACCTTTCACCCTCCACTTT. This chain links TRBV27 with TRBJ1-6, with 9 bases identical to TRBD1. The germline V gene has CDR1 MNHEY and CDR2 SMNVEV (reference sequence). There are 14 residues in the CDR3. Trimming removed 4 bases from V and 14 bases from J; junction bases left unmatched: 9.